This T cell receptor (beta chain) emerged from a study of blood T cell repertoires in COVID-19. About the study: Researchers got acute and convalescent COVID-19 samples from the United States, Italy and Spain. The cDNA or gDNA used as material had been derived from T cells, B-cell-depleted T cells, or PBMCs.

J gave up 1 base and V 1 base, and 0 bases lay outside the gene matches. The CDR3 is 17 residues long. In germline, CDR1 is SGHTA, CDR2 FQGNSA. Per the authors' pipeline: Amplification of reference gene primers was used by the study to estimate nucleated cell counts. Data came from immunoSEQ multiplex PCR; TCRdb stores just in-frame clones and leaves some out. Clonal size and the V and J genes are those of that table, whereas D and trimming came from the DNA. The repertoire consists of 100,000 to 120,000 clones, with around 64% occurring once and the leading ten covering 1.5% to 2%. The sequence derives from a woman aged 40-49 years with acute or convalescent COVID-19. The chain joins TRBV7-2 to TRBJ2-1; 14 nucleotides line up with TRBD2. Sample: peripheral blood. The CDR3 DNA reads TGTGCCAGCAGCTTAGGACTAGCGGGGGGGTCCTACAATGAGCAGTTCTTC. Amino acid sequence: CASSLGLAGGSYNEQFF.